The present entry profiles one T cell receptor beta chain with its context. What this receptor recognizes is not known. No much larger clone exists at a distance of one base, and base qualities are not known. Systemically healthy Caucasian individuals from Russia, roughly 40 in total and aged about 6 to 100 years, were included as donors. Each donor gave 8 to 10 milliliters of peripheral blood, drawn into EDTA-treated Vacutainer tubes. Ficoll-Paque density-gradient centrifugation was used to isolate PBMCs, with at least 6.5 million per sample. Trizol reagent was used to extract total RNA from the PBMCs, yielding at least 5.5 micrograms per sample. For every donor, flow cytometry on a PBMC aliquot measured the percentage of naive CD45RAhigh/CD27high T cells. Germline trimming amounts to 3 bases on V and 4 bases on J, with 8 as the count of junction bases outside the gene matches. The germline V gene encodes CDR1 KGHSH and CDR2 LQKENI. Spanning cysteine to phenylalanine, the CDR3 consists of 15 amino acids. The entry retains the CDR3 DNA only, 45 bases that are in frame from base 1.

The sample originates from a study of blood T cells in healthy people across ages (dated by TCRdb to the mid-2010s). In the study overall: In model experiments, roughly one uniquely barcoded TCR beta cDNA molecule per two T cells was captured by template switching. To track age-related changes in TCR beta repertoire diversity, the study relied on deep sequencing normalized with unique cDNA molecular identifiers. The donors were split into four age groups: young (average about 16 years), middle-aged (roughly 39), aged (approximately 60) and long-lived (approximately 80). Two additional independent replicas of 1 million unique cDNA reads from the same blood draw were analyzed for two donors (one aged 18 to 30 and one aged 80 or older).

Results and caveats for the whole study, not just this receptor: There was a strong correlation between observed TCR beta diversity and the percentage of naive T cells measured by flow cytometry. Donor CMV infection status was unknown, potentially confounding age-related changes in expanded clonotypes. Estimates of total diversity based on one million sequenced T cells were considered lower bounds and underestimates. As age increased, observed TCR beta diversity per million T cells dropped in a roughly linear way, and a significant reduction was already evident by age around 41. Bulk unsorted PBMC profiling prevented conclusive comparison of naive and antigen-experienced compartments. Compared with the aged group, the long-lived group had more naive CD4+ T cells, fewer expanded clones and increased TCR diversity, suggesting age selection.

The receptor library was made with 5' RACE. TCRdb records Illumina HiSeq 2500 as the sequencer. A second PCR of roughly 7 to 11 cycles was performed with a sample-barcoded 5' primer and a J-beta primer mix. A unique molecular identifier was introduced onto each TCR beta cDNA molecule by a template-switch 5' adaptor carrying 12 random nucleotides. At least 2.5 million CDR3-containing paired-end reads were obtained from each sample. First-strand cDNA synthesis was performed from all RNA using the Mint cDNA synthesis kit, with priming by a TRBC-specific oligonucleotide. Following uracil-DNA glycosylase treatment, a first 18-cycle PCR with universal primers M1SS and BC2_uni_R was performed on all cDNA. As for how the authors treated the data: Normalization of each sample was performed by random selection of 1 million high-quality reads, each carrying a distinct molecular identifier. Instead of being binned into consensus sequences, reads that shared molecular identifiers were thrown out. CDR3 identification, clonotype clustering and error correction used MiTCR with a Q25 quality threshold and the strictest error-elimination algorithm. A nonparametric unseen species model using Euler transformation provided a lower-bound estimate of total TCR beta diversity. TCRdb itself trimmed the public reads at Q25 with fastp, ran MiXCR and retained productive beta chains. Each entry is one CDR3 protein sequence, shown with its most common DNA and genes. TCRdb assigned the V and J calls; the authors' analysis was not used. The sample has 750,000 to 850,000 distinct CDR3 sequences on record, 20% to 25% of them singletons. Of the sample, under 4.5% is held by the ten largest clones.

The data were also submitted as part of a second study, on T cells of mothers and their children. The second paper states: Nine systemically healthy Caucasian individuals served as donors, namely three mothers together with their six children. cDNA synthesis consumed the entire amount of extracted RNA, loaded at about 1.5 ug RNA in each 15 ul reaction. In the second PCR, sample barcodes and 2-4 random nucleotides were introduced via the M1S primer. Each mother yielded over 8.5 million TCR beta CDR3 reads and each child about 3 million reads. TCR recombination output is similarly shaped by thymic selection in related and unrelated pairs, with a minor effect exerted by inherited differences. Related mother-child pairs always showed normalized repertoire overlap that was slightly higher than in unrelated mother-child pairs, though the difference was never significant. No persistent microchimeric T cell clones were found, with a detection sensitivity of roughly 100 clones per million clonotypes. To look for features that set related mother-child pairs apart from unrelated individuals, the researchers ran deep NGS to compare the TCR beta repertoires of mothers and children. Mothers averaged about 40 +/- 4 years of age and children averaged around 10 +/- 4 years. After adapters were ligated using NEBNext reagents, the libraries underwent 100+100 nt paired-end sequencing on an Illumina HiSeq 2000. To avoid cross-contamination, the mother libraries and the child libraries were prepared a month apart and sequenced in separate runs. Between about 500,000 and 2,100,000 distinct TCR beta clonotypes were identified per donor. Naive TCR beta clonotypes were estimated from low-frequency clonotypes matched to each donor's FACS-determined naive share, without sorting.

This chain joins TRBV18 to TRBJ2-7, and 8 bases in between align with TRBD1. This receptor was obtained from a boy younger than 18 in good health. Sequencing used blood. CDR3 region: CASSPGQVPLYEQYF. At the DNA level, the sequence is TGTGCCAGCTCACCGGGACAGGTTCCTTTATACGAGCAGTACTTC.